This T cell receptor beta chain is drawn from a study of cytomegalovirus exposure and HLA in healthy donors. Study-wide findings and caveats: Cytomegalovirus status was reportedly diagnosed by the classifier with high sensitivity and specificity.

Generated by immunoSEQ multiplex PCR, the TCRdb table keeps only in-frame clones and is missing some. The profile covers about 65,000 clones, with about 94% appearing a single time and approximately 4.5% taken by the ten largest. The donors were members of the roughly 120-subject validation cohort (separate from the roughly 660-subject first cohort). As concerns this clone: Its cognate antigen is unknown.

The CDR3 is made up of 14 amino acids. Per the germline V gene, CDR1 is SEHNR and CDR2 is FQNEAQ (reference sequence). Unmatched junction bases numbered 8, after V lost 5 bases and J lost 4 bases. Sequencing was performed on PBMCs. The receptor comes from a man aged 18 to 35 in good health and CMV-seropositive. The chain uses TRBV7-9 and TRBJ2-7, with TRBD1 matching 7 bases. DNA for the CDR3: TGTGCCAGCAGCCTCCCGGGACAGCGTTACGAGCAGTACTTC. As protein: CASSLPGQRYEQYF.